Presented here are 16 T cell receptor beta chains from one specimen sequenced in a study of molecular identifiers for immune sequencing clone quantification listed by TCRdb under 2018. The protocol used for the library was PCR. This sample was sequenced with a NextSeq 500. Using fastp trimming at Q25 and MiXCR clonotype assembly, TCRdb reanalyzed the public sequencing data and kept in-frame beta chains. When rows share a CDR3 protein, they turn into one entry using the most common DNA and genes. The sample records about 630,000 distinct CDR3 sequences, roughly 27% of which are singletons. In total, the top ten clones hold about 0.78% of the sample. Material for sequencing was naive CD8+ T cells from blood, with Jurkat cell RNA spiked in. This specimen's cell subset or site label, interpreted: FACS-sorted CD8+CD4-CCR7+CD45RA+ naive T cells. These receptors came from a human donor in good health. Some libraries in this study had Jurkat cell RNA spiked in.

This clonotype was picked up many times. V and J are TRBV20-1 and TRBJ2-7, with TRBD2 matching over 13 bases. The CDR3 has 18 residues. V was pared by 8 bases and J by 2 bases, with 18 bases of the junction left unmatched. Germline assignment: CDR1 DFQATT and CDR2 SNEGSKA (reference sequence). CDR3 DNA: TGCAGTCCGCAGCTGGCAGACGGACTAGCGGGAGTCACCTACGAGCAGTACTTC. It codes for CSPQLADGLAGVTYEQYF.

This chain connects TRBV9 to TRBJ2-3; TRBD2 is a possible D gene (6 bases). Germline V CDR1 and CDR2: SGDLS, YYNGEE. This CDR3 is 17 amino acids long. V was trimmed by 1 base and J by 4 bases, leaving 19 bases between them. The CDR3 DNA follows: TGTGCCAGCAGCGTATCCCTAGCGACCGGTGCGTCAGATACGCAGTATTTT. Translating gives CASSVSLATGASDTQYF.

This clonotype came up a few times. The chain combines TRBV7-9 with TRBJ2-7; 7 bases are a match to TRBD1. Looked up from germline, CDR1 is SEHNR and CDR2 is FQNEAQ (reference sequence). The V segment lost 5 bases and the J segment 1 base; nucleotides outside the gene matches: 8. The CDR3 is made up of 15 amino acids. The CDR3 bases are TGTGCCAGCAGCCCAAGGGACAGCGAATCCTACGAGCAGTACTTC. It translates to CASSPRDSESYEQYF.

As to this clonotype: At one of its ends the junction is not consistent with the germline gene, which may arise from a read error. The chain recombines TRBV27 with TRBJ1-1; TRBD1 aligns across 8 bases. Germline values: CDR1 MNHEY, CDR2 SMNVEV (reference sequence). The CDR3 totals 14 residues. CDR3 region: CAGRPTGVNTEAFF. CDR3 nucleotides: TGTGCCGGCAGGCCGACAGGGGTAAACACTGAAGCTTTCTTT.

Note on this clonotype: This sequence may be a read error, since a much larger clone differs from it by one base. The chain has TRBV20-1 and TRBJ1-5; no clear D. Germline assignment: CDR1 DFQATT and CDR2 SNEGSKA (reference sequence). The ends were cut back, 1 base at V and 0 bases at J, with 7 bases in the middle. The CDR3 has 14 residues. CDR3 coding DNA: TGCAGTGCTAGAGGACTGGCTAGCAATCAGCCCCAGCATTTT. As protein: CSARGLASNQPQHF.

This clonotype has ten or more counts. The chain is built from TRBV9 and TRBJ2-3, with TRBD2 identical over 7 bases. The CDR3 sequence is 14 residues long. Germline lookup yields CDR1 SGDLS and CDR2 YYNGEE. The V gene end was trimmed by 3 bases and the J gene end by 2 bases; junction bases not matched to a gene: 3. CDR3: CASSASGVTDTQYF. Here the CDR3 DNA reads TGTGCCAGCAGCGCAAGCGGGGTCACAGATACGCAGTATTTT. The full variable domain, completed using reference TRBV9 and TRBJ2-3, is DSGVTQTPKHLITATGQRVTLRCSPRSGDLSVYWYQQSLDQGLQFLIQYYNGEERAKGNILERFSAQQFPDLHSELNLSSLELGDSALYFCASSASGVTDTQYFGPGTRLTVL.

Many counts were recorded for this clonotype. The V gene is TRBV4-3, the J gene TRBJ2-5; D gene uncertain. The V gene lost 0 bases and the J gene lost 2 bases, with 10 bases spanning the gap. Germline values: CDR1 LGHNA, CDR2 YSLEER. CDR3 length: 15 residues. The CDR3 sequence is CASSQDTGTQETQYF. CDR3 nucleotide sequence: TGCGCCAGCAGCCAAGATACTGGAACGCAAGAGACCCAGTACTTC.

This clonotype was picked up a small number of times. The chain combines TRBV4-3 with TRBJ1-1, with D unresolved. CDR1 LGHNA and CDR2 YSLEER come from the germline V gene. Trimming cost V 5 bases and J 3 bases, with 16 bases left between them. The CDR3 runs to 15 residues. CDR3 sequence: CASSFRGLEDTEAFF. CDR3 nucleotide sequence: TGCGCCAGCAGCTTCCGAGGTCTAGAGGACACTGAAGCTTTCTTT.

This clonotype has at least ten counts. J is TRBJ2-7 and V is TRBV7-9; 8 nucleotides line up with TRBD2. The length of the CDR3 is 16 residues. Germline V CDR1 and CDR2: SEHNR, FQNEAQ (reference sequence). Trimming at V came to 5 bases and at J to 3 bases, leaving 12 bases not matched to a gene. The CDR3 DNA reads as TGTGCCAGCAGCCCTCCCGGGACTAGTAGTTACTACGAGCAGTACTTC. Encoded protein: CASSPPGTSSYYEQYF.

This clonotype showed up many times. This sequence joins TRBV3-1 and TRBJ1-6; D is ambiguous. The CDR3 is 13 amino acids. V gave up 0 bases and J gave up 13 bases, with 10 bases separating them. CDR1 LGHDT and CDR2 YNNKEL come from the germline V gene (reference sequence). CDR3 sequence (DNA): TGTGCCAGCAGCCAAGATTTCGGGTCCCCCCTCCACTTT. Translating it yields CASSQDFGSPLHF.

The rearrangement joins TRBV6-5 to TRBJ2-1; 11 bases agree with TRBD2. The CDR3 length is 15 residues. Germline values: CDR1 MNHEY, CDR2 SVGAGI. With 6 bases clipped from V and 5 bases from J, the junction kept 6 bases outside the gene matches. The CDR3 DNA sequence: TGTGCCAGCAGCATTAGCGGGGGGGGGAACAATGAGCAGTTCTTC. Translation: CASSISGGGNNEQFF.

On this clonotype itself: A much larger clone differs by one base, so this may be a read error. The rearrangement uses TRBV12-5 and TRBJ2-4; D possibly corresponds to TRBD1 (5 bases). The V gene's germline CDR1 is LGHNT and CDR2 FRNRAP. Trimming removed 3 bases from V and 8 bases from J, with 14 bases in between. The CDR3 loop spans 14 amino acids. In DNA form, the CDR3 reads TGTGCTAGTGGTTTAGGTCCTGTCAGGGACATTCAGTACTTC. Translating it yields CASGLGPVRDIQYF.

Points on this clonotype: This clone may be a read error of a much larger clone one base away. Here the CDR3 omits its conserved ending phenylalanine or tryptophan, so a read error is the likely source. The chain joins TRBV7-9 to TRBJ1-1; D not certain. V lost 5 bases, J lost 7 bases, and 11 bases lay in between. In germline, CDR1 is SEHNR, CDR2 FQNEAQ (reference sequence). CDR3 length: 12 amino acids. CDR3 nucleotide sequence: TGTGCCAGCAGCCGAGAGCGGTTTGAAGCTTTCCTT. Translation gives CASSRERFEAFL.

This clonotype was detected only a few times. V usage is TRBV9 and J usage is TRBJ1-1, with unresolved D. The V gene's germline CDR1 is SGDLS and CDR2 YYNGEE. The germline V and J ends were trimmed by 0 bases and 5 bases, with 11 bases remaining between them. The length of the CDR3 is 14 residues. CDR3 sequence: CASSVVSRETEAFF. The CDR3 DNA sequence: TGTGCCAGCAGCGTAGTTTCCCGGGAGACTGAAGCTTTCTTT.

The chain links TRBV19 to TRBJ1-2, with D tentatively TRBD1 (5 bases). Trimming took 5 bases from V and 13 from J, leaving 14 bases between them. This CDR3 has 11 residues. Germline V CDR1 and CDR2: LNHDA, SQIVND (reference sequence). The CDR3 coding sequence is TGTGCCAGTAGTCTCAGGGTCTCATTCACCTTC. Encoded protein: CASSLRVSFTF.

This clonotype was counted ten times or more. CDR3 nucleotides: TGTGCCAGCAGCTCCCCGGGACAGGGTGAGGGTTTCACAGATACGCAGTATTTT. Amino acids: CASSSPGQGEGFTDTQYF. The chain is built from TRBV7-8 and TRBJ2-3, with TRBD1 matching 9 bases. The ends lost 4 bases at V and 2 bases at J; junction bases unmatched: 13. The length of the CDR3 is 18 residues. Per the germline V gene, CDR1 is SGHVS and CDR2 is FQNEAQ.